Included here is one TCR beta chain sequence, with context. Its antigen is unidentified. The sample originates from a study of T cell repertoires in cytomegalovirus infection. Whole-study context: In public TCR beta signatures, there were indications of both CMV infection and matching HLA type.

Study-wide points: Carriers of CMV and the relevant HLA type were discriminated by public TCR beta frequency.

TCRdb itself ran the reads through MiXCR, one entry per CDR3 protein. This sample has about a million distinct CDR3 sequences, with approximately 33% found just once. This CDR3 spans 16 amino acids. In germline, CDR1 is SEHNR, CDR2 FQNEAQ (reference sequence). Unmatched junction bases numbered 7, after V lost 0 bases and J lost 4 bases. The TCR comes from a human donor in good health (CMV status not recorded). Some clones in this sample may be carry-over from other donors' samples. This rearrangement joins TRBV7-9 to TRBJ1-1; 8 bases are shared with TRBD1. Sequences were derived from cultured CD8+ T cells from PBMCs, sampled from culture after CMV antigen stimulation. This CDR3 is CASSLAWQGARTEAFF. The CDR3 DNA reads as TGTGCCAGCAGCTTAGCGTGGCAGGGGGCGCGCACTGAAGCTTTCTTT. Drawing the rest from reference TRBV7-9 and TRBJ1-1, the complete variable domain is DTGVSQNPRHKITKRGQNVTFRCDPISEHNRLYWYRQTLGQGPEFLTYFQNEAQLEKSRLLSDRFSAERPKGSFSTLEIQRTEQGDSAMYLCASSLAWQGARTEAFFGQGTRLTVV.